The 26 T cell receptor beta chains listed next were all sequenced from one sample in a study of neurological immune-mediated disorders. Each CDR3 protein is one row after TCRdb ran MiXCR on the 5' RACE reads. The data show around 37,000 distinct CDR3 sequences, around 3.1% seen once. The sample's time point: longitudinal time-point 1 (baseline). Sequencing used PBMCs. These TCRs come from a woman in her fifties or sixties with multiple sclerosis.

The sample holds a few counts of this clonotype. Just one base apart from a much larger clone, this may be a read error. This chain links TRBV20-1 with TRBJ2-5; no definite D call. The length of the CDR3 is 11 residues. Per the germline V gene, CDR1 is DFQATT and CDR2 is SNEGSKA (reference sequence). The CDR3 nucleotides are TGCAGTGGGAATACCTTGGAGAACCAGTACTTC. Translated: CSGNTLENQYF.

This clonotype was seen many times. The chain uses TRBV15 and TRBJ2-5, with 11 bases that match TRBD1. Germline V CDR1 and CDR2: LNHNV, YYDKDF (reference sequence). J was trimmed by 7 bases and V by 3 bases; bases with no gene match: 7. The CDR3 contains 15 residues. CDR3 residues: CATSRDRGRPGTQYF. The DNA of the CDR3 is TGTGCCACCAGCAGGGACAGGGGGCGACCGGGGACCCAGTACTTC.

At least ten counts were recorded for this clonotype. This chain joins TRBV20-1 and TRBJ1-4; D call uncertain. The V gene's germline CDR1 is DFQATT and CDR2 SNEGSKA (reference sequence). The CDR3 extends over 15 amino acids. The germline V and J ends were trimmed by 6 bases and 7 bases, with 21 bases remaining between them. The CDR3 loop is CSADGIGSGGEKLFF. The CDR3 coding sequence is TGCAGTGCGGATGGGATAGGGTCAGGAGGTGAAAAACTGTTTTTT.

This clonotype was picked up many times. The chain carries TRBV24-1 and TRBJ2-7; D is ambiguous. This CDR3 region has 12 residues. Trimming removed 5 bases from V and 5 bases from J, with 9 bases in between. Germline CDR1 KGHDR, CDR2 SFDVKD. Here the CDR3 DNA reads TGTGCCACCAGTGGCGGTGGGGACGAGCAGTACTTC. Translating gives CATSGGGDEQYF.

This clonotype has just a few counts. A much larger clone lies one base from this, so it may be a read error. The CDR3 sequence is CVSSRDPKNIQYF. CDR3 coding DNA: TGTGTCAGCAGCCGGGACCCCAAAAACATTCAGTACTTC. The chain links TRBV7-2 to TRBJ2-4; D tentatively reads TRBD1 or TRBD2 (5 bases each). Germline lookup yields CDR1 SGHTA and CDR2 FQGNSA. The CDR3 contains 13 residues.

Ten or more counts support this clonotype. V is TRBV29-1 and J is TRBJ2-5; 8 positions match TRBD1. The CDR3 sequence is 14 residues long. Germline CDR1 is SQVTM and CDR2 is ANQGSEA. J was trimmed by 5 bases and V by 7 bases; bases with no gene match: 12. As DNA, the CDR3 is TGCAGCGCCCAACGGACAGGGACTGGGGAGACCCAGTACTTC. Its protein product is CSAQRTGTGETQYF.

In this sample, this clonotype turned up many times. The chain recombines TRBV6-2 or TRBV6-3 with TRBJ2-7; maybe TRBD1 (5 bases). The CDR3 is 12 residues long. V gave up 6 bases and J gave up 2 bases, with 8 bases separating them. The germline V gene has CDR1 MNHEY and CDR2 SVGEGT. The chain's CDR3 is CASSRTPYEQYF. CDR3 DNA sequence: TGTGCCAGCAGCCGGACACCCTACGAGCAGTACTTC.

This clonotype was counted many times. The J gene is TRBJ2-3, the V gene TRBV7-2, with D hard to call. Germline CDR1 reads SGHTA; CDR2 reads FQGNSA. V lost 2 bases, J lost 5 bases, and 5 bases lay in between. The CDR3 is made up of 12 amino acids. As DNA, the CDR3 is TGTGCCAGCAGCTTAAGGAGAGATACGCAGTATTTT. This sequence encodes CASSLRRDTQYF. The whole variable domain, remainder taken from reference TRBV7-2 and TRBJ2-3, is GAGVSQSPSNKVTEKGKDVELRCDPISGHTALYWYRQSLGQGLEFLIYFQGNSAPDKSGLPSDRFSAERTGGSVSTLTIQRTQQEDSAVYLCASSLRRDTQYFGPGTRLTVL.

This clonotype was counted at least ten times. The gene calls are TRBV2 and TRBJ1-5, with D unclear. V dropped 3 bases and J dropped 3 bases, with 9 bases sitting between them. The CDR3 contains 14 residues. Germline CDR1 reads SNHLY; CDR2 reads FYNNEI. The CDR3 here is CASSDGPTNQPQHF. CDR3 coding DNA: TGTGCCAGCAGTGACGGACCGACCAATCAGCCCCAGCATTTT.

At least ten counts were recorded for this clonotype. CDR3 in DNA: TGCAGTGCTAGAAACAGCGGGGGTCCCGACAATGAGCAGTTCTTC. Protein: CSARNSGGPDNEQFF. The chain carries TRBV20-1 and TRBJ2-1, with 8 bases identical to TRBD2. Germline values: CDR1 DFQATT, CDR2 SNEGSKA (reference sequence). With V trimmed by 2 bases and J by 5 bases, 8 bases remained unmatched. The CDR3 has 15 amino acids.

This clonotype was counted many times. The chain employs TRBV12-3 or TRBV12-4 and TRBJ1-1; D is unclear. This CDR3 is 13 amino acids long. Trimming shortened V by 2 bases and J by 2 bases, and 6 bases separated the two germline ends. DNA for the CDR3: TGTGCCAGCAGTTTACCGGAAAACACTGAAGCTTTCTTT. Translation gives CASSLPENTEAFF.

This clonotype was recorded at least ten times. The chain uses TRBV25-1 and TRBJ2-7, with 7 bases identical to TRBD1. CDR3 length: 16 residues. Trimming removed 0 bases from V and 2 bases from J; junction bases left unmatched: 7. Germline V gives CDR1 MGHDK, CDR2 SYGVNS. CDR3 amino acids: CASSEYAGTATYEQYF. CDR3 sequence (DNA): TGTGCCAGCAGTGAATATGCCGGGACAGCTACCTACGAGCAGTACTTC.

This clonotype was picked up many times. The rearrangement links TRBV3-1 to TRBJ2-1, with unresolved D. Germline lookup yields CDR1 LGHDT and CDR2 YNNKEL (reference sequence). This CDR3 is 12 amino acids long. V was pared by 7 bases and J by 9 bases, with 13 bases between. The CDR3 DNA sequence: TGTGCCAGCAACCACCTGGCAGGTGAGCAGTTCTTC. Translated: CASNHLAGEQFF.

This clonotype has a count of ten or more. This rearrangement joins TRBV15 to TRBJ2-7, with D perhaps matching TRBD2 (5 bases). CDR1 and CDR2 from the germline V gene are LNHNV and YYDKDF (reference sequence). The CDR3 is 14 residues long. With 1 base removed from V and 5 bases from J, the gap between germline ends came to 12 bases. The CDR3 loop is CATSRAGTYHEQYF. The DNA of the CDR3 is TGTGCCACCAGCAGAGCGGGAACTTACCACGAGCAGTACTTC.

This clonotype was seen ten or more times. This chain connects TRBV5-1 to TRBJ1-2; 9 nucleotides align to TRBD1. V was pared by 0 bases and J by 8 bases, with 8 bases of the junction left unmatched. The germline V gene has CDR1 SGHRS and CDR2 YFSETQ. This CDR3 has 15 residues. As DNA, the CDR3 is TGCGCCAGCAGCTTGGCCCGGACAGGGGTAGGAGGCTACACCTTC. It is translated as CASSLARTGVGGYTF. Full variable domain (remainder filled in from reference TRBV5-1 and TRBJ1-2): KAGVTQTPRYLIKTRGQQVTLSCSPISGHRSVSWYQQTPGQGLQFLFEYFSETQRNKGNFPGRFSGRQFSNSRSEMNVSTLELGDSALYLCASSLARTGVGGYTFGSGTRLTVV.

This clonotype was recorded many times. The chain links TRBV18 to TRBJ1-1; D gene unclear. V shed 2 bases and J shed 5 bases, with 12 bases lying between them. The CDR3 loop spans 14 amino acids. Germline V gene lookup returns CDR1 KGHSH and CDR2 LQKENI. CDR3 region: CASSPKRPWTEAFF. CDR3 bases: TGTGCCAGCTCACCAAAGAGACCATGGACTGAAGCTTTCTTT.

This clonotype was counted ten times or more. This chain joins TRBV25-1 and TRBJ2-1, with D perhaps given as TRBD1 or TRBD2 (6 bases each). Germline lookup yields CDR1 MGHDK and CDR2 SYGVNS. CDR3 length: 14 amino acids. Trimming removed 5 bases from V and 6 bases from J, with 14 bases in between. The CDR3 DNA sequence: TGTGCCAGCAGTTCCGTCGGGGGCTTCAATGAGCAGTTCTTC. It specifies CASSSVGGFNEQFF.

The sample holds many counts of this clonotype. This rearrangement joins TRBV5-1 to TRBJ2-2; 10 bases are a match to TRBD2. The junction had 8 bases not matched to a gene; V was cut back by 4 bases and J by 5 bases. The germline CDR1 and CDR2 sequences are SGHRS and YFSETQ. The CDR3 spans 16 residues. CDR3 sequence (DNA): TGCGCCAGCAGCCCCTTCCCACTAGCGGGGACCGGGGAGCTGTTTTTT. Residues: CASSPFPLAGTGELFF.

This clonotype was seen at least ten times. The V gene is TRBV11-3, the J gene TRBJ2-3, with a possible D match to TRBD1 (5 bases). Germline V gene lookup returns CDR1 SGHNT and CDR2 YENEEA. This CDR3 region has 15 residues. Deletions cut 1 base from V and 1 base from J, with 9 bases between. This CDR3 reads CASSLGGHRTDTQYF. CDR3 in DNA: TGTGCCAGCAGCTTAGGAGGACACCGCACAGATACGCAGTATTTT.

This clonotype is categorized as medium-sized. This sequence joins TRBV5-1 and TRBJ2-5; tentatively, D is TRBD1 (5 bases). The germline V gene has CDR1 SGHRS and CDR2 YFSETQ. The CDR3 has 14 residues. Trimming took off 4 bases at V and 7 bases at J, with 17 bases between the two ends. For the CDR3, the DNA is TGCGCCAGCAGCCAGGACCCTTTAACAGGGACCCAGTACTTC. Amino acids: CASSQDPLTGTQYF.

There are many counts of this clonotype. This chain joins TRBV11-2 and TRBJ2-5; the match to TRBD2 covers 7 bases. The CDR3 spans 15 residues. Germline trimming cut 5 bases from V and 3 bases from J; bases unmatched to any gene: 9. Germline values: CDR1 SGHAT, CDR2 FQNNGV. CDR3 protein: CASSKGPGGKETQYF. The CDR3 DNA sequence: TGTGCCAGCAGCAAGGGCCCGGGAGGTAAAGAGACCCAGTACTTC.

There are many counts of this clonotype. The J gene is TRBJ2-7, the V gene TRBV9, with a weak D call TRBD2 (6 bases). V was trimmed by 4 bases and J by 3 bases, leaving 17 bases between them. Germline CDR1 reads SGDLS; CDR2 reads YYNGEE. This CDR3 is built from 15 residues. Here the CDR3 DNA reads TGTGCCAGCAGCACGGACACCGAGGGAGGCTACGAGCAGTACTTC. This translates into CASSTDTEGGYEQYF.

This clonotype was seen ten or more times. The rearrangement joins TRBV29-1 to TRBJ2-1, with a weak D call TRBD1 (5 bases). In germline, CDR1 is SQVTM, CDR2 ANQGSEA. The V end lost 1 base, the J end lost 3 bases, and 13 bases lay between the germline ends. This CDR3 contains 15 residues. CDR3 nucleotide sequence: TGCAGCGTTGAAGGCCAGGGCCCTTTCTACAATGAGCAGTTCTTC. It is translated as CSVEGQGPFYNEQFF.

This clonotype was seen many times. In DNA form, the CDR3 reads TGTGCCAGCAGTGACTCGGGGACAGGGATCTCTAATGGCTACACCTTC. Translated: CASSDSGTGISNGYTF. This rearrangement joins TRBV12-3 or TRBV12-4 to TRBJ1-2, with 9 bases that match TRBD1. This CDR3 region has 16 residues. V was clipped by 5 bases and J by 6 bases; unmatched bases: 13.

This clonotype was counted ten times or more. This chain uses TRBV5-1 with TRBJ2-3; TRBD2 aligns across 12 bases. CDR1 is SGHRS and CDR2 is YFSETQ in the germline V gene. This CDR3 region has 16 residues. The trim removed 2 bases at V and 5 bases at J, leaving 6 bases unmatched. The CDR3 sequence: CASSFETSGGRDTQYF. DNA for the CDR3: TGCGCCAGCAGCTTCGAGACTAGCGGGGGTCGAGATACGCAGTATTTT.

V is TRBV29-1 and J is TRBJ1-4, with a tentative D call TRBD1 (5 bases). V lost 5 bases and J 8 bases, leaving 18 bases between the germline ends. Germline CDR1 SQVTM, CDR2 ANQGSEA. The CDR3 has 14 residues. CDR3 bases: TGCAGCGTTCTAATGGGGGGAGGAGGCGAAAAACTGTTTTTT. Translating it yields CSVLMGGGGEKLFF.